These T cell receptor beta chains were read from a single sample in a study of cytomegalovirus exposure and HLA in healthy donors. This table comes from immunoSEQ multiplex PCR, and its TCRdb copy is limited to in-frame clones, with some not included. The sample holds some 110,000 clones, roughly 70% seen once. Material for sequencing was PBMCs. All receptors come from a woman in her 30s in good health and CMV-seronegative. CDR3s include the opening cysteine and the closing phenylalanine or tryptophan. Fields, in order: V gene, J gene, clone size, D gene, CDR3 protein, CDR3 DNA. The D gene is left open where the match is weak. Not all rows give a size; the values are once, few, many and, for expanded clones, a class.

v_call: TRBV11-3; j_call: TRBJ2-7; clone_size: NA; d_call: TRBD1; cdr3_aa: CASSARDRNYEQYF; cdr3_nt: TGTGCCAGCAGCGCCCGGGACAGAAACTACGAGCAGTACTTC
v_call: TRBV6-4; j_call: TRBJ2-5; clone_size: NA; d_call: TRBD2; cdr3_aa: CASSVTSGIGETQYF; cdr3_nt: TGTGCCAGCAGTGTGACTAGCGGGATTGGAGAGACCCAGTACTTC
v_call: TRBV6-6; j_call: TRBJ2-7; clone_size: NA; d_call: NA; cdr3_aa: CASSYSRGDEQYF; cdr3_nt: TGTGCCAGCAGTTACAGCAGGGGAGACGAGCAGTACTTC
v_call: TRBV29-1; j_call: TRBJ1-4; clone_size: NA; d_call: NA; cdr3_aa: CSVRGISNEKLFF; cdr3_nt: TGCAGCGTTCGGGGGATAAGTAATGAAAAACTGTTTTTT
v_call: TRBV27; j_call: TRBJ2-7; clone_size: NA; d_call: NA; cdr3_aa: CASRSLVQGPGEQYF; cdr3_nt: TGTGCCAGCCGCTCTCTGGTGCAGGGGCCAGGCGAGCAGTACTTC
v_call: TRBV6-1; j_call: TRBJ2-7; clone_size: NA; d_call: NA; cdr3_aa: CASSQTGAGYYEQYF; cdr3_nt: TGTGCCAGCTCCCAGACAGGAGCAGGTTACTACGAGCAGTACTTC
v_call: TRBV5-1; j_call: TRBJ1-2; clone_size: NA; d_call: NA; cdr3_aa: CASSDNQANYGYTF; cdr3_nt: TGCGCCAGCAGCGACAACCAAGCTAACTATGGCTACACCTTC
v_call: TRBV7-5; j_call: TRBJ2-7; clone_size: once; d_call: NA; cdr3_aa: CATKDDRESRYEQYF; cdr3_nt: TGTGCCACTAAGGATGACCGGGAGTCACGATACGAGCAGTACTTC
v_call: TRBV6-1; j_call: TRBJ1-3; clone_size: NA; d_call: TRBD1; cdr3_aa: CASSEAVQGVGNTIYF; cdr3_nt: TGTGCCAGCAGTGAAGCGGTACAGGGGGTCGGAAACACCATATATTTT
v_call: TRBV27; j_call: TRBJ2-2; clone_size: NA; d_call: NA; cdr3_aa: CASSPSLGAADTGELFF; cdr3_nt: TGTGCCAGCAGTCCTAGTTTAGGGGCCGCTGACACCGGGGAGCTGTTTTTT
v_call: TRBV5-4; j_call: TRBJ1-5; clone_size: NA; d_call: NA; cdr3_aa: CASSLYGTRNQPQHF; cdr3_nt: TGTGCCAGCAGCTTGTACGGGACACGCAATCAGCCCCAGCATTTT
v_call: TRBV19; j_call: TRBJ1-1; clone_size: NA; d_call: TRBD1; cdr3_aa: CASSRDRANTEAFF; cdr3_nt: TGTGCCAGTAGCCGGGACAGGGCGAACACTGAAGCTTTCTTT
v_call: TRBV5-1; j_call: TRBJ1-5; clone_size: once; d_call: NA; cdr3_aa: CASSFTGNSNQPQHF; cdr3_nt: TGCGCCAGCAGCTTCACAGGGAATAGCAATCAGCCCCAGCATTTT
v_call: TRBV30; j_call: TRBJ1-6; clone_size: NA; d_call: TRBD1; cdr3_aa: CAWKTGPGSPLHF; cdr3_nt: TGTGCCTGGAAGACAGGGCCCGGTTCACCCCTCCACTTT
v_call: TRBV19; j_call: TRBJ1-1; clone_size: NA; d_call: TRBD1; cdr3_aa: CASKWQGADTEAFF; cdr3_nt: TGTGCCAGTAAATGGCAGGGGGCGGACACTGAAGCTTTCTTT
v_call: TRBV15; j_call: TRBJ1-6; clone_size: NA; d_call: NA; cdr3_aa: CATSRDIRGGSPLHF; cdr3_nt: TGTGCCACCAGCAGAGATATAAGGGGAGGTTCACCCCTCCACTTT
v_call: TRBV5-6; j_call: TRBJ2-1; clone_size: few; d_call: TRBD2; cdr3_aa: CASSPLTSGVGNEQFF; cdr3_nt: TGTGCCAGCAGCCCCCTAACTAGCGGAGTAGGGAATGAGCAGTTCTTC
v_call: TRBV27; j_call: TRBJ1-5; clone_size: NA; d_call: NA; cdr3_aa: CASRGEGNQPQHF; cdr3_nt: TGTGCCAGCCGAGGGGAGGGCAATCAGCCCCAGCATTTT
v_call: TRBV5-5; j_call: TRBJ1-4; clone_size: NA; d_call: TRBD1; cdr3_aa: CASSLGTGFEKLFF; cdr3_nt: TGTGCCAGCAGCTTGGGGACAGGGTTTGAAAAACTGTTTTTT
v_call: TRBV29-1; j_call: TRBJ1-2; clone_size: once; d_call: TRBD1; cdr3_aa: CSVSNPRQGKHGYTF; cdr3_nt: TGCAGCGTTTCCAATCCACGACAGGGGAAGCATGGCTACACCTTC
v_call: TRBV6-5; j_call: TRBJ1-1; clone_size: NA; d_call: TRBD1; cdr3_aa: CASSYSTGAPTEAFF; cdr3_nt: TGTGCCAGCAGTTACTCGACAGGGGCCCCCACTGAAGCTTTCTTT
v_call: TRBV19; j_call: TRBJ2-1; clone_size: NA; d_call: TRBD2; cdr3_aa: CASSTLAGGPHEQFF; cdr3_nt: TGTGCCAGTAGTACACTAGCGGGAGGGCCCCATGAGCAGTTCTTC
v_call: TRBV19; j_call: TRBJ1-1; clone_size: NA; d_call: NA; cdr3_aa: CASSTRGGDTEAFF; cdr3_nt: TGTGCCAGTAGTACCCGGGGGGGAGACACTGAAGCTTTCTTT
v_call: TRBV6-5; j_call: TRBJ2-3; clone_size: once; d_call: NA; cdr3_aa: CASSSGDIGADTQYF; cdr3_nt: TGTGCCAGCAGTTCCGGGGACATAGGGGCCGATACGCAGTATTTT
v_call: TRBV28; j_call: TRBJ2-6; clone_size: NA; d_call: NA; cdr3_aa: CASSLVPSSGANVLTF; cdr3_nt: TGTGCCAGCAGTTTGGTGCCGAGCTCTGGGGCCAACGTCCTGACTTTC
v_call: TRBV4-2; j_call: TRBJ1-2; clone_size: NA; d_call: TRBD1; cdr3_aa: CASSYFGTGGPRNYGYTF; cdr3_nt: TGTGCCAGCAGCTACTTCGGGACAGGGGGTCCTAGAAACTATGGCTACACCTTC
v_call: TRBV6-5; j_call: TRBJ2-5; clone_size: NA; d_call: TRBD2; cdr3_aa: CASGTSGYNQETQYF; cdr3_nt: TGTGCCAGCGGGACTAGCGGGTATAATCAAGAGACCCAGTACTTC
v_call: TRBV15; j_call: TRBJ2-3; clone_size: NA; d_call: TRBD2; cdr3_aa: CATSKKGLAGRSSTDTQYF; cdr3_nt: TGTGCCACCAGCAAGAAGGGACTAGCGGGGCGCTCTAGCACAGATACGCAGTATTTT
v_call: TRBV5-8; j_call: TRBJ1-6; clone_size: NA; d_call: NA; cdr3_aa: CASSLHEGISYNSPLHF; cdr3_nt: TGTGCCAGCAGCTTACACGAGGGAATCTCCTATAATTCACCCCTCCACTTT
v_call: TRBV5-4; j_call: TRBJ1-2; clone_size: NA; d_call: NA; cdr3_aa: CASSLEGTRAVYGYTF; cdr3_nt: TGTGCCAGCAGCTTGGAGGGGACTCGAGCGGTCTATGGCTACACCTTC
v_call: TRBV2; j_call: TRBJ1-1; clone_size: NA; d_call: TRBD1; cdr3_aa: CASSARQGAPLGDTEAFF; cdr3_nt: TGTGCCAGCAGTGCTCGACAGGGGGCCCCTCTCGGAGACACTGAAGCTTTCTTT
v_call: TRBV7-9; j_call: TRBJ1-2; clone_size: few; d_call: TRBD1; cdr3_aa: CASSSWTGIGNYGYTF; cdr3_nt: TGTGCCAGCAGCTCCTGGACAGGGATTGGGAACTATGGCTACACCTTC
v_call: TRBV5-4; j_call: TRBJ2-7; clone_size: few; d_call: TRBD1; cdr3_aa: CASSSGQTYEQYF; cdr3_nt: TGTGCCAGCAGCTCGGGACAGACCTACGAGCAGTACTTC
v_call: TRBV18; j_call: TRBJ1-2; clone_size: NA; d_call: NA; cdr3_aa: CASSLAGAQDGYTF; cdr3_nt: TGTGCCAGCTCACTCGCGGGGGCGCAGGATGGCTACACCTTC
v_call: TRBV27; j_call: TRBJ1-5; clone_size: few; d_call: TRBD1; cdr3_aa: CASREGQSSNQPQHF; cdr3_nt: TGTGCCAGCAGAGAGGGACAGTCTAGCAATCAGCCCCAGCATTTT
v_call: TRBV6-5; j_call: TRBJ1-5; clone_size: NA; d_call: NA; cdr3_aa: CASSRLNNQPQHF; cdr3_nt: TGTGCCAGCAGTCGACTGAACAATCAGCCCCAGCATTTT
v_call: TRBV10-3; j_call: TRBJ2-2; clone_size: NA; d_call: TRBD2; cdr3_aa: CAISEGLAVNTGELFF; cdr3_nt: TGTGCCATCAGTGAAGGACTAGCGGTAAACACCGGGGAGCTGTTTTTT
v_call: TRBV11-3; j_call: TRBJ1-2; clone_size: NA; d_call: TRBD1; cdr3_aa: CASSPGTGGSGYTF; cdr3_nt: TGTGCCAGCAGCCCCGGGACAGGGGGCTCTGGCTACACCTTC
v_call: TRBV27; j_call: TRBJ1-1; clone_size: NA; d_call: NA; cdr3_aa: CASSSFQGYTEAFF; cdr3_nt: TGTGCCAGCAGTTCATTTCAGGGTTACACTGAAGCTTTCTTT
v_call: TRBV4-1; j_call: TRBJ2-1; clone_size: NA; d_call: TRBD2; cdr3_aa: CASSQGSSGNEQFF; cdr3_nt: TGCGCCAGCAGCCAAGGTTCTAGCGGCAATGAGCAGTTCTTC
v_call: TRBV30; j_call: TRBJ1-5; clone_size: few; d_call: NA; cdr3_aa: CAWSASNQPQHF; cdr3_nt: TGTGCCTGGAGTGCAAGCAATCAGCCCCAGCATTTT
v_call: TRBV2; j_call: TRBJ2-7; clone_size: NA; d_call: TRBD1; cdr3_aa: CASRETGAAYEQYF; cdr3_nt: TGTGCCAGCAGAGAGACAGGGGCCGCCTACGAGCAGTACTTC
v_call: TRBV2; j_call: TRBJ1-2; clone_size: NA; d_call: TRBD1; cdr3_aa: CASRPLTGGAGYGYTF; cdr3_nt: TGTGCCAGCAGGCCCCTCACAGGGGGCGCAGGCTATGGCTACACCTTC
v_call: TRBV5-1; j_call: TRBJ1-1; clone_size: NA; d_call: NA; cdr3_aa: CASSLGAQEVGTEAFF; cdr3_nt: TGCGCCAGCAGCTTGGGAGCCCAGGAGGTAGGCACTGAAGCTTTCTTT
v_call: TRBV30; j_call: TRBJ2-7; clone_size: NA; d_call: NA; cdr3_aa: CAWSVGGGPYEQYF; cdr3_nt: TGTGCCTGGAGTGTAGGAGGGGGCCCCTACGAGCAGTACTTC
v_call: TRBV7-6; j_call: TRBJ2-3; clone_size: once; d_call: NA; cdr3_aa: CASSTRADTQYF; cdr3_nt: TGTGCCAGCAGCACCCGAGCAGATACGCAGTATTTT
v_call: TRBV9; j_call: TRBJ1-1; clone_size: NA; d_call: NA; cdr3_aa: CASSSHGNTEAFF; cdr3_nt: TGTGCCAGCAGCTCCCACGGGAACACTGAAGCTTTCTTT
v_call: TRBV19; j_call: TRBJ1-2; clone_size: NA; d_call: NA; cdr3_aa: CASSMTANYGYTF; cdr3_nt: TGTGCCAGTAGTATGACAGCTAACTATGGCTACACCTTC
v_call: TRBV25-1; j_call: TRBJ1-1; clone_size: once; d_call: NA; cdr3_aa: CASSVPAPGGNTEAFF; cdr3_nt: TGTGCCAGCAGTGTCCCGGCCCCGGGAGGGAACACTGAAGCTTTCTTT
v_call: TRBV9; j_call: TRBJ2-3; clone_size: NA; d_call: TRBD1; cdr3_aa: CASSPLDRGYTDTQYF; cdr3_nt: TGTGCCAGCAGCCCCCTGGACAGGGGATACACAGATACGCAGTATTTT
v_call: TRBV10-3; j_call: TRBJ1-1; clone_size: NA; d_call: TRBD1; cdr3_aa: CAISAGGVRTEAFF; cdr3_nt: TGTGCCATCAGTGCAGGGGGCGTTAGAACGGAAGCTTTCTTT
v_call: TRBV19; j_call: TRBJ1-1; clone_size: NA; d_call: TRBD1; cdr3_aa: CASSRQGPYEAFF; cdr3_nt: TGTGCCAGTAGTAGACAGGGACCGTATGAAGCTTTCTTT
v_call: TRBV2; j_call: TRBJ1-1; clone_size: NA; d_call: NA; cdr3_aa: CASRPERGGRGGFF; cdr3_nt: TGTGCCAGCAGGCCCGAGAGGGGCGGCAGGGGTGGTTTCTTT
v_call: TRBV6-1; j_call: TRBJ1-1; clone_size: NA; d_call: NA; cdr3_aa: CASDGDGYTEAFF; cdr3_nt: TGTGCCAGCGACGGGGATGGGTACACTGAAGCTTTCTTT
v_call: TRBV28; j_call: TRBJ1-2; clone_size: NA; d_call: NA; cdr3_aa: CASSSISEGGGYTF; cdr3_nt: TGTGCCAGCAGTTCGATATCAGAGGGCGGCGGCTACACCTTC
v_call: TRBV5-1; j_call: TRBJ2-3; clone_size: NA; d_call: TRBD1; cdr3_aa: CASSSVQGAADTQYF; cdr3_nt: TGCGCCAGCAGCTCCGTACAGGGGGCCGCAGATACGCAGTATTTT
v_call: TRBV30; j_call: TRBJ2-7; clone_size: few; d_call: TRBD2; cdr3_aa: CAWSGAGAYEQYF; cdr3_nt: TGTGCCTGGAGTGGGGCGGGAGCCTACGAGCAGTACTTC
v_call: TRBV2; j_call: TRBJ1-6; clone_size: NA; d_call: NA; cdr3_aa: CASSELQGHNSPLHF; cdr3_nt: TGTGCCAGCAGTGAACTGCAGGGGCACAATTCACCCCTCCACTTT
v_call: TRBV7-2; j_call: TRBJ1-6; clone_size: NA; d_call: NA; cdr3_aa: CASSFAGPSSEYSLHF; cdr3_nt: TGTGCCAGCAGCTTTGCGGGACCGAGTTCAGAATACTCCCTCCACTTT
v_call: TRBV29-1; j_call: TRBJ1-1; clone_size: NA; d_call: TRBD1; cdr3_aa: CSVRQGLNTEAFF; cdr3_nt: TGCAGCGTTCGACAGGGCCTGAACACTGAAGCTTTCTTT